The 28 T cell receptor beta chains listed next were all sequenced from one sample in a study of OX40 agonist ivuxolimab in advanced cancers. Here immunoSEQ multiplex PCR was the method, and the copy in TCRdb shows in-frame clones only, minus some. This table holds approximately 24,000 clones, more than 70% found once. Sequencing used CD4+ or CD8+ T cells sorted from blood, obtained in a trial of the OX40 agonist ivuxolimab. These TCRs come from an adult with an advanced solid tumor such as melanoma, head and neck, liver or kidney cancer.

The chain is built from TRBV2 and TRBJ2-1, with no clear D. CDR1 is SNHLY, CDR2 FYNNEI, per germline. This CDR3 spans 12 amino acids. V was shortened by 7 bases and J by 5 bases, with 9 bases between the two germline ends. This chain's CDR3 is CASIERNNEQFF. Here the CDR3 DNA reads TGTGCCAGCATCGAACGGAACAATGAGCAGTTCTTC.

This CDR3 is CASSQVEYNEQFF. As DNA, the CDR3 is TGTGCCAGCAGCCAAGTAGAGTACAATGAGCAGTTCTTC. The J gene is TRBJ2-1, the V gene TRBV14; D is unclear. CDR1 is SGHDN, CDR2 FVKESK, per germline. The V end was cut by 1 base, the J end by 4 bases, with 5 bases between. This CDR3 is built from 13 residues.

V usage is TRBV5-4 and J usage is TRBJ1-3, with TRBD1 identical over 8 bases. V dropped 4 bases and J dropped 2; count of bases not matched to a gene: 5. Germline V gene lookup returns CDR1 SGHNT and CDR2 YYREEE (reference sequence). The CDR3 covers 15 residues. CDR3 DNA sequence: TGTGCCAGCAGCCAAGGACAGGGAGCTGGAAACACCATATATTTT. Translation gives CASSQGQGAGNTIYF.

This rearrangement joins TRBV28 to TRBJ1-1; TRBD1 aligns across 7 bases. The ends lost 1 base at V and 4 bases at J; junction bases unmatched: 6. The CDR3 is made up of 15 amino acids. Germline CDR1 is MDHEN and CDR2 is SYDVKM. The DNA for the CDR3 is TGTGCCAGCAGTTTATCCGCAGGGGGGAGCACTGAAGCTTTCTTT. Encoded protein: CASSLSAGGSTEAFF.

The chain uses TRBV5-5 and TRBJ2-5; weak D call: TRBD2 (5 bases). This CDR3 contains 15 residues. V lost 5 bases to trimming and J lost 2 bases, with 16 bases between them. Germline lookup yields CDR1 SGHKS and CDR2 YYEKEE (reference sequence). The CDR3 sequence: CASRDSGFQQETQYF. In DNA, the CDR3 is TGTGCCAGCAGGGACTCGGGATTTCAACAAGAGACCCAGTACTTC.

V and J are TRBV5-1 and TRBJ2-7; D possibly matches TRBD1 or TRBD2 (6 bases each). The CDR3 runs 16 residues. Germline V lookup: CDR1 SGHRS, CDR2 YFSETQ. V lost 4 bases, J lost 5 bases, and 22 bases lay in between. The CDR3 bases are TGCGCCAGCAGCGCCCGGTCCGGGGGCTTATGGAACGAGCAGTACTTC. It yields the protein CASSARSGGLWNEQYF.

The V gene is TRBV4-1, the J gene TRBJ1-2; D gene uncertain. The CDR3 consists of 14 residues. Germline values: CDR1 MGHRA, CDR2 YSYEKL. Trimming removed 3 bases at V and 2 bases at J, with 10 bases between. The CDR3 spells CASSHHSVNYGYTF. The CDR3 DNA is TGCGCCAGCAGCCACCACTCAGTCAACTATGGCTACACCTTC.

This chain links TRBV11-2 with TRBJ2-2, with 12 bases lining up with TRBD2. The CDR3 spans 15 residues. V shed 10 bases, J shed 1 base, and the junction held 4 bases outside the gene matches. Germline loops: CDR1 SGHAT, CDR2 FQNNGV. The CDR3 loop reads CATWTSGKNTGELFF. In DNA, the CDR3 is TGTGCCACCTGGACTAGCGGGAAGAACACCGGGGAGCTGTTTTTT.

This chain uses TRBV28 with TRBJ2-7; a weak D match, TRBD1 (5 bases). The V end was cut by 3 bases, the J end by 0 bases, with 6 bases between. CDR1 and CDR2 (germline): MDHEN, SYDVKM. The CDR3 loop spans 13 amino acids. In DNA, the CDR3 is TGTGCCAGCAGTTTCCAGGGCTCCTACGAGCAGTACTTC. Translating it yields CASSFQGSYEQYF.

This clone has a handful of counts. The chain carries TRBV10-2 and TRBJ2-7; D unclear. With 2 bases removed from V and 2 bases from J, the gap between germline ends came to 4 bases. Germline V CDR1 and CDR2: WSHSY, SAAADI. This CDR3 is 12 amino acids long. CDR3 bases: TGCGCCAGCAGTGAGGTCCCCTACGAGCAGTACTTC. It yields the protein CASSEVPYEQYF.

This chain uses TRBV6-5 with TRBJ1-1, with 7 bases aligning to TRBD1. V was clipped by 4 bases and J by 2 bases; unmatched bases: 4. CDR1 and CDR2 from the germline V gene are MNHEY and SVGAGI. The CDR3 loop spans 14 amino acids. CDR3 nucleotides: TGTGCCAGCAGTTCGACAGGGCTCAACACTGAAGCTTTCTTT. It yields the protein CASSSTGLNTEAFF.

This clone has only a few counts. This chain links TRBV7-9 with TRBJ2-7; tentative D call: TRBD2 (5 bases). V shed 8 bases and J shed 3 bases, with 14 bases lying between them. This CDR3 spans 13 amino acids. CDR1 is SEHNR and CDR2 is FQNEAQ in the germline V gene (reference sequence). As DNA, the CDR3 is TGTGCCAGCGGCAGCGGCGGTGGCTACGAGCAGTACTTC. This sequence encodes CASGSGGGYEQYF.

The chain joins TRBV5-6 to TRBJ2-7; D unclear. The germline V and J ends were trimmed by 1 base and 5 bases, with 7 bases remaining between them. Germline V lookup: CDR1 SGHDT, CDR2 YYEEEE. The CDR3 sequence is 12 residues long. The DNA of the CDR3 is TGTGCCAGCAGCTTGTACGTCAACGAGCAGTACTTC. The encoded protein is CASSLYVNEQYF.

This clone was found once. This sequence joins TRBV20-1 and TRBJ2-5; D ambiguous. Germline V lookup: CDR1 DFQATT, CDR2 SNEGSKA (reference sequence). Trimming shortened V by 3 bases and J by 5 bases, and 4 bases separated the two germline ends. CDR3 size: 10 residues. The CDR3 protein is CSARWETQYF. The CDR3 DNA follows: TGCAGTGCTAGGTGGGAGACCCAGTACTTC.

This clone has only a few counts. The chain combines TRBV7-8 with TRBJ1-6, with no clear D. The CDR3 extends over 13 amino acids. The V gene's germline CDR1 is SGHVS and CDR2 FQNEAQ. V was trimmed by 1 base and J by 12 bases, leaving 10 bases between them. Here the CDR3 DNA reads TGTGCCAGCAGCTTAGAGTGGCGGGAACCCCTCCACTTT. Its translation: CASSLEWREPLHF. The variable domain in full, completed from reference TRBV7-8 and TRBJ1-6, reads GAGVSQSPRYKVAKRGQDVALRCDPISGHVSLFWYQQALGQGPEFLTYFQNEAQLDKSGLPSDRFFAERPEGSVSTLKIQRTQQEDSAVYLCASSLEWREPLHFGNGTRLTVT.

The chain joins TRBV7-2 to TRBJ2-1; TRBD1 aligns across 9 bases. V trimming: 4 bases; J trimming: 5 bases; junction bases outside the gene matches: 6. CDR1 and CDR2 (germline): SGHTA, FQGNSA. The CDR3 covers 15 residues. The chain's CDR3 is CASSYPGTGHNEQFF. CDR3 in DNA: TGTGCCAGCAGCTACCCCGGGACAGGGCACAATGAGCAGTTCTTC.

This clone has a handful of counts. This chain links TRBV27 with TRBJ2-1; the D is unclear. The CDR3 runs to 13 residues. Germline loops: CDR1 MNHEY, CDR2 SMNVEV (reference sequence). Trimming shortened V by 6 bases and J by 6 bases, and 12 bases separated the two germline ends. CDR3 residues: CASRISALNEQFF. The CDR3 nucleotides read TGTGCCAGCAGAATCTCAGCGCTCAATGAGCAGTTCTTC.

This chain links TRBV29-1 with TRBJ2-7; TRBD1 aligns across 8 bases. Trimming at V came to 7 bases and at J to 4 bases, leaving 9 bases not matched to a gene. The CDR3 totals 13 residues. The V gene's germline CDR1 is SQVTM and CDR2 ANQGSEA. For the CDR3, the DNA is TGCAGCGCCGGACAGGGTAGCAGGTACGAGCAGTACTTC. Amino acids: CSAGQGSRYEQYF.

In this sample, this clone turned up a few times. The V call is TRBV11-2, the J call TRBJ1-5, with D unresolved. V dropped 1 base and J dropped 1 base, with 2 bases sitting between them. The germline gives CDR1 SGHAT, CDR2 FQNNGV. This CDR3 has 13 amino acids. The DNA of the CDR3 is TGTGCCAGCAGCTTAGGAAGCAATCAGCCCCAGCATTTT. Its protein product is CASSLGSNQPQHF.

The rearrangement links TRBV4-1 to TRBJ1-4; possibly TRBD1 for D (5 bases). This CDR3 is built from 15 residues. Trimming shortened V by 4 bases and J by 7 bases, and 16 bases separated the two germline ends. The germline CDR1 and CDR2 sequences are MGHRA and YSYEKL. The CDR3 nucleotides read TGCGCCAGCAGCCCTCAACCGGGACGGAGTGAAAAACTGTTTTTT. As protein: CASSPQPGRSEKLFF.

The rearrangement joins TRBV5-1 to TRBJ2-1; 8 bases fit TRBD2. This CDR3 region has 17 residues. Germline V gene lookup returns CDR1 SGHRS and CDR2 YFSETQ. V lost 1 base and J lost 6; bases outside the gene matches: 12. The CDR3 spells CASSLIPSGSYRNEQFF. DNA for the CDR3: TGCGCCAGCAGCTTGATCCCCAGCGGGAGTTATCGCAATGAGCAGTTCTTC.

This chain uses TRBV28 with TRBJ2-4, with D possibly being TRBD2 (5 bases). Germline lookup yields CDR1 MDHEN and CDR2 SYDVKM. This CDR3 has 14 residues. Trimming took 5 bases from V and 6 from J, leaving 14 bases between them. CDR3 sequence (DNA): TGTGCCAGCAGTCTGGGTTCGGGAACAAACATTCAGTACTTC. This gives the protein CASSLGSGTNIQYF.

V is TRBV15 and J is TRBJ1-5; D not certain. Germline V gene data show CDR1 as LNHNV and CDR2 as YYDKDF (reference sequence). CDR3 length equals 16 residues. V was pared by 0 bases and J by 3 bases, with 12 bases between. CDR3 region: CATSRDRGLDNQPQHF. The CDR3 nucleotides read TGTGCCACCAGCAGAGATCGAGGGTTGGACAATCAGCCCCAGCATTTT.

The genes are TRBV9 and TRBJ2-1, with 11 bases that match TRBD2. Per germline, CDR1 SGDLS and CDR2 YYNGEE. The CDR3 consists of 17 residues. V shed 3 bases and J 0 bases; nucleotides not matched to a gene: 5. The CDR3 coding sequence is TGTGCCAGCAGCGGTCGACTAGCGGGGAGCTCCTACAATGAGCAGTTCTTC. Amino acids: CASSGRLAGSSYNEQFF.

V is TRBV7-9 and J is TRBJ2-5, with D possibly being TRBD1 (6 bases). The CDR3 runs 14 residues. Trimming removed 2 bases from V and 2 bases from J, with 9 bases in between. Germline values: CDR1 SEHNR, CDR2 FQNEAQ (reference sequence). CDR3 DNA sequence: TGTGCCAGCAGCTTACCCAGGGGACAAGAGACCCAGTACTTC. Translated: CASSLPRGQETQYF.

The chain uses TRBV4-2 and TRBJ2-2; 9 nucleotides match TRBD1. V shed 5 bases and J 3 bases; nucleotides not matched to a gene: 1. The CDR3 is 14 residues long. In germline, CDR1 is LGHNA, CDR2 YNFKEQ. CDR3 sequence reads: CASSWTGDTGELFF. CDR3 in DNA: TGTGCCAGCAGCTGGACAGGGGACACCGGGGAGCTGTTTTTT.

V usage is TRBV27 and J usage is TRBJ2-1; 7 bases fit TRBD2. Germline values: CDR1 MNHEY, CDR2 SMNVEV (reference sequence). The V and J ends lost 3 bases and 6 bases, in that order; junction bases with no gene match: 2. The CDR3 has 13 residues. The CDR3 region has the DNA TGTGCCAGCAGTTTTGGGGAGGGCAATGAGCAGTTCTTC. Translation gives CASSFGEGNEQFF.

The V gene is TRBV14, the J gene TRBJ1-4; 7 nucleotides match TRBD1. This CDR3 region has 15 residues. J gave up 4 bases and V 4 bases, and 6 bases lay outside the gene matches. Germline loops: CDR1 SGHDN, CDR2 FVKESK. The CDR3 DNA reads TGTGCCAGCAGCCCTGGACAGGTGATTAATGAAAAACTGTTTTTT. Amino acids: CASSPGQVINEKLFF. Full variable domain (rest looked up from reference TRBV14 and TRBJ1-4): EAGVTQFPSHSVIEKGQTVTLRCDPISGHDNLYWYRRVMGKEIKFLLHFVKESKQDESGMPNNRFLAERTGGTYSTLKVQPAELEDSGVYFCASSPGQVINEKLFFGSGTQLSVL.